The 17 T cell receptor beta chains below all came from one sample that was sequenced in a study of cytomegalovirus exposure and HLA in healthy donors. The study ran its PCR with 60 Vbeta and 13 Jbeta primers. Using immunoSEQ multiplex PCR, the repertoire was profiled, and TCRdb retains in-frame clones only, with some absent. The sample has more than 90,000 clones; roughly 80% are singletons. Sequenced input: PBMCs. Every receptor here comes from a man aged 40-55 years in good health and CMV-seropositive.

The gene calls are TRBV2 and TRBJ1-5; D remains ambiguous. Germline V gene lookup returns CDR1 SNHLY and CDR2 FYNNEI. The V gene lost 5 bases and the J gene lost 3 bases, with 11 bases spanning the gap. The CDR3 length is 14 residues. The CDR3 region has the DNA TGTGCCAGCAGTATCGGGCGGGACAATCAGCCCCAGCATTTT. Its translation: CASSIGRDNQPQHF.

The chain links TRBV5-1 to TRBJ2-6; the D gene is possibly TRBD1 (5 bases). The CDR3 runs to 16 residues. V was shortened by 0 bases and J by 2 bases, with 9 bases between the two germline ends. The V gene's germline CDR1 is SGHRS and CDR2 YFSETQ. CDR3 region: CASSLEARAGANVLTF. The CDR3 region has the DNA TGCGCCAGCAGCTTGGAAGCCAGGGCTGGGGCCAACGTCCTGACTTTC.

The rearrangement joins TRBV7-9 to TRBJ1-2; D call uncertain. V lost 5 bases, J lost 6 bases, and 10 bases lay in between. CDR3 size: 12 residues. Germline-derived CDR1 and CDR2 are SEHNR and FQNEAQ (reference sequence). The CDR3 protein is CASSRRENGYTF. Written as DNA, the CDR3 is TGTGCCAGCAGCAGACGGGAGAATGGCTACACCTTC.

This clone came up once. The chain joins TRBV28 to TRBJ2-7; 10 nucleotides match TRBD1. Trimming cost V 4 bases and J 2 bases; bases outside gene matches: 5. The length of the CDR3 is 15 residues. CDR1 is MDHEN, CDR2 SYDVKM, per germline. The CDR3 region has the DNA TGTGCCAGCAGTTCCCCCGGGACAGGGGCCTACGAGCAGTACTTC. Its translation: CASSSPGTGAYEQYF.

This clone was seen more than once but under ten times. V is TRBV11-2 and J is TRBJ2-7, with a tentative D call TRBD1 (8 bases). The germline gives CDR1 SGHAT, CDR2 FQNNGV. The CDR3 is 15 residues long. V shed 4 bases and J shed 6 bases, with 19 bases lying between them. Here the CDR3 DNA reads TGTGCCAGCAGCTCAATACGGGGAGGGACAGGCGAGCAGTACTTC. As protein: CASSSIRGGTGEQYF. The complete variable domain, with remaining parts taken from reference TRBV11-2 and TRBJ2-7, reads EAGVAQSPRYKIIEKRQSVAFWCNPISGHATLYWYQQILGQGPKLLIQFQNNGVVDDSQLPKDRFSAERLKGVDSTLKIQPAKLEDSAVYLCASSSIRGGTGEQYFGPGTRLTVT.

CDR3 nucleotides: TGTGCCAGCAGCTTAGGTCCGGCGGGCCTCTCCTACGAGCAGTACTTC. Residues: CASSLGPAGLSYEQYF. The genes are TRBV7-2 and TRBJ2-7, with TRBD2 as a possible D gene (5 bases). V lost 1 base to trimming and J lost 0 bases, with 13 bases between them. CDR1 and CDR2 from the germline V gene are SGHTA and FQGNSA. The CDR3 is 16 residues long.

The chain carries TRBV18 and TRBJ1-5; 8 bases fit TRBD1. V dropped 5 bases and J dropped 2; count of bases not matched to a gene: 5. The CDR3 sequence is 15 residues long. Germline-derived CDR1 and CDR2 are KGHSH and LQKENI. CDR3 amino acids: CASSKQGDGNQPQHF. CDR3 coding DNA: TGTGCCAGCTCAAAACAGGGGGATGGCAATCAGCCCCAGCATTTT.

The chain is built from TRBV12-5 and TRBJ2-5; 7 bases align to TRBD1. Losses at the gene ends were 5 bases for V and 7 bases for J; bases not matched to a gene: 10. This CDR3 spans 14 amino acids. Per germline, CDR1 LGHNT and CDR2 FRNRAP. CDR3 in DNA: TGTGCTAGTGGTACAAGGACAGGATTAGGGACCCAGTACTTC. Translated: CASGTRTGLGTQYF.

Written as DNA, the CDR3 is TGTGCCAGCAGTGACGACAGGGTATATCAGCCCCAGCATTTT. Translated, it gives CASSDDRVYQPQHF. J is TRBJ1-5 and V is TRBV2; 7 bases agree with TRBD1. Germline CDR1 SNHLY, CDR2 FYNNEI. Unmatched junction bases numbered 4, after V lost 3 bases and J lost 5 bases. CDR3 size: 14 residues.

This clone was seen ten or more times. This chain uses TRBV6-1 with TRBJ2-3; 12 bases agree with TRBD2. J gave up 4 bases and V 1 base, and 0 bases lay outside the gene matches. Germline V gene lookup returns CDR1 MNHNS and CDR2 SASEGT. CDR3 length: 15 residues. The CDR3 protein is CASSEGTSGADTQYF. The CDR3, as DNA: TGTGCCAGCAGTGAAGGGACTAGCGGGGCAGATACGCAGTATTTT.

The CDR3 is CASSHGNTEAFF. The CDR3 nucleotides read TGTGCCAGCAGCCACGGGAACACTGAAGCTTTCTTT. V is TRBV6-6 and J is TRBJ1-1; D not certain. CDR1 is MNHNY, CDR2 SVGAGI, per germline (reference sequence). The CDR3 covers 12 residues. Trimming cost V 6 bases and J 1 base, with 6 bases left between them.

This clone was seen only once. The genes are TRBV20-1 and TRBJ1-1; D not certain. The V end lost 6 bases, the J end lost 8 bases, and 13 bases lay between the germline ends. The CDR3 consists of 11 residues. Germline assignment: CDR1 DFQATT and CDR2 SNEGSKA (reference sequence). CDR3 protein: CSAHVYNEAFF. The CDR3 DNA is TGCAGTGCACATGTGTACAACGAAGCTTTCTTT.

The chain links TRBV27 to TRBJ2-3; TRBD1 aligns across 9 bases. The V segment lost 5 bases and the J segment 2 bases; nucleotides outside the gene matches: 11. Germline assignment: CDR1 MNHEY and CDR2 SMNVEV (reference sequence). CDR3 length: 17 residues. The CDR3 spells CASSKGWDRAVTDTQYF. In nucleotides, the CDR3 is TGTGCCAGCAGTAAAGGATGGGACAGGGCTGTCACAGATACGCAGTATTTT.

By share, this clone counts as medium-sized. The chain has TRBV6-1 and TRBJ2-1; weak D call: TRBD2 (6 bases). Germline loops: CDR1 MNHNS, CDR2 SASEGT. CDR3 length: 13 amino acids. The germline V and J ends were trimmed by 6 bases and 4 bases, with 10 bases remaining between them. As DNA, the CDR3 is TGTGCCAGCAGGTGGGGGGAGTACAATGAGCAGTTCTTC. It specifies CASRWGEYNEQFF.

The V and J genes are TRBV5-5 and TRBJ1-3; weak D call: TRBD1 (6 bases). Deletions cut 1 base from V and 3 bases from J, with 11 bases between. CDR3 size: 15 residues. Germline loops: CDR1 SGHKS, CDR2 YYEKEE (reference sequence). The CDR3 DNA is TGTGCCAGCAGCTTGTTAGGGGGTTATGGAAACACCATATATTTT. Translated, it gives CASSLLGGYGNTIYF.

The CDR3 nucleotides read TGTGCCAGCAGGAATAACATGAACACTGAAGCTTTCTTT. Translated: CASRNNMNTEAFF. The rearrangement joins TRBV11-2 to TRBJ1-1; no definite D call. The CDR3 runs 13 residues. Trimming took 6 bases from V and 0 from J, leaving 8 bases between them. Germline-derived CDR1 and CDR2 are SGHAT and FQNNGV.

J is TRBJ2-3 and V is TRBV18; D gene unclear. The CDR3 length is 15 residues. The germline V gene encodes CDR1 KGHSH and CDR2 LQKENI. The V and J ends lost 2 bases and 2 bases respectively, with 11 bases between them. For the CDR3, the DNA is TGTGCCAGCTCACCATCCGAACTACCCACAGATACGCAGTATTTT. Residues: CASSPSELPTDTQYF.